The 10 T cell receptor beta chains reported below all come from one sample, sequenced in a study of neoadjuvant anti-PD-1 for oral cavity cancer. Sequencing was performed with immunoSEQ multiplex PCR; in TCRdb, only in-frame clones are kept and a portion is missing. The data show around 81,000 clones, about 84% seen once. The sample consisted of PBMCs, taken before nivolumab (anti-PD-1) treatment. The receptors were gathered from a person between 40 and 80 years old with oral cavity squamous cell carcinoma.

The gene calls are TRBV5-4 and TRBJ2-7; 7 nucleotides agree with TRBD1. The CDR3 sequence is 13 residues long. The germline CDR1 and CDR2 sequences are SGHNT and YYREEE (reference sequence). Trimming removed 5 bases from V and 5 bases from J; junction bases left unmatched: 7. This CDR3 reads CASRRTGLDEQYF. For the CDR3, the DNA is TGTGCCAGCAGAAGGACAGGCTTGGACGAGCAGTACTTC.

The chain recombines TRBV6-4 with TRBJ2-1; TRBD2 matches at 7 bases. The V and J ends lost 4 bases and 0 bases, in that order; junction bases with no gene match: 0. Germline V gives CDR1 MRHNA, CDR2 SNTAGT. This CDR3 region has 14 residues. The CDR3 is CASSAGGSYNEQFF. The CDR3 region has the DNA TGTGCCAGCAGTGCGGGAGGCTCCTACAATGAGCAGTTCTTC.

The gene calls are TRBV9 and TRBJ2-1; D may be TRBD1 or TRBD2 (5 bases each). Germline CDR1 is SGDLS and CDR2 is YYNGEE. Trimming removed 0 bases from V and 1 base from J, with 11 bases in between. This CDR3 is 16 amino acids long. CDR3 nucleotide sequence: TGTGCCAGCAGCGTAGAGGGGACGGGATCCTACAATGAGCAGTTCTTC. This encodes CASSVEGTGSYNEQFF.

This sequence joins TRBV6-5 and TRBJ2-7, with D perhaps TRBD2 (5 bases). This CDR3 spans 14 amino acids. The V end lost 4 bases, the J end lost 1 base, and 11 bases lay between the germline ends. Germline V CDR1 and CDR2: MNHEY, SVGAGI. The CDR3 coding sequence is TGTGCCAGCAGTTCGGGCGGGTCGTCCTACGAGCAGTACTTC. Protein sequence: CASSSGGSSYEQYF.

The gene calls are TRBV4-1 and TRBJ1-1, with a weak D call TRBD1 (5 bases). CDR3 size: 14 residues. V was shortened by 4 bases and J by 3 bases, with 12 bases between the two germline ends. CDR1 MGHRA and CDR2 YSYEKL come from the germline V gene. The CDR3 bases are TGCGCCAGCAGCCCAGACCCAGGGTACACTGAAGCTTTCTTT. This gives the protein CASSPDPGYTEAFF.

The chain carries TRBV15 and TRBJ2-5; 7 bases are shared with TRBD2. Germline CDR1 is LNHNV and CDR2 is YYDKDF (reference sequence). The CDR3 is 13 amino acids. V lost 9 bases and J lost 1; bases outside the gene matches: 5. CDR3 loop: CATGEGPQETQYF. The CDR3 DNA follows: TGTGCCACAGGGGAGGGCCCCCAAGAGACCCAGTACTTC.

The rearrangement joins TRBV5-8 to TRBJ2-7; the D is unclear. The V and J ends lost 1 base and 6 bases respectively, with 8 bases between them. The CDR3 runs 12 residues. In germline, CDR1 is SGHTS, CDR2 YDEGEE. CDR3 residues: CASSLFASEQYF. CDR3 coding DNA: TGTGCCAGCAGCTTGTTTGCTTCCGAGCAGTACTTC. The full variable domain, in which reference TRBV5-8 and TRBJ2-7 provide the parts outside the CDR3, is EAGVTQSPTHLIKTRGQQATLRCSPISGHTSVYWYQQALGLGLQFLLWYDEGEERNRGNFPPRFSGRQFPNYSSELNVNALELEDSALYLCASSLFASEQYFGPGTRLTVT.

The chain couples TRBV6-4 to TRBJ2-2; the match to TRBD1 covers 10 bases. The CDR3 consists of 14 residues. Germline V gives CDR1 MRHNA, CDR2 SNTAGT. V shed 6 bases, J shed 5 bases, and the junction held 3 bases outside the gene matches. CDR3 amino acids: CASSDRGRTGELFF. The CDR3 region has the DNA TGTGCCAGCAGCGACAGGGGGCGAACCGGGGAGCTGTTTTTT.

V and J are TRBV5-1 and TRBJ2-7; TRBD1 or TRBD2 may be the D gene (5 bases each). The CDR3 sequence is 14 residues long. Germline CDR1 and CDR2: SGHRS and YFSETQ. V shed 0 bases and J shed 1 base, with 8 bases lying between them. CDR3 nucleotide sequence: TGCGCCAGCAGCTTGGGGGACGGTTCCTACGAGCAGTACTTC. Amino acids: CASSLGDGSYEQYF.

The chain has TRBV29-1 and TRBJ1-2; TRBD1 agrees at 7 bases. The V and J ends lost 6 bases and 2 bases, in that order; junction bases with no gene match: 3. The V gene's germline CDR1 is SQVTM and CDR2 ANQGSEA. The CDR3 contains 12 residues. The CDR3 spells CSVSTGNYGYTF. The CDR3, as DNA: TGCAGCGTCTCGACAGGGAACTATGGCTACACCTTC.